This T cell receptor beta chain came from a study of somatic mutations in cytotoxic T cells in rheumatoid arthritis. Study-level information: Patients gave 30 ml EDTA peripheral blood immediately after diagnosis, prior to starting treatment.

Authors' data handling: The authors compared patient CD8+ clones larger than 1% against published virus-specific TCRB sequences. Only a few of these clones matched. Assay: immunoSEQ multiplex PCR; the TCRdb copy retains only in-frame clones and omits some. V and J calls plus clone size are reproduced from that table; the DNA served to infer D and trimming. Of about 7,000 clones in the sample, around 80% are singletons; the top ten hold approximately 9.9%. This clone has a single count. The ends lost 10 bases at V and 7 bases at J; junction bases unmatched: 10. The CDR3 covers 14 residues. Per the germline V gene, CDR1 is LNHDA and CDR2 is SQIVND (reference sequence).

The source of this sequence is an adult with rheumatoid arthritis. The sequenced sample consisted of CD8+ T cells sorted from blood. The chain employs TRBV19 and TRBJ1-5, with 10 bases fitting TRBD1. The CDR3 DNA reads TGTGCCACTAGATCCGGGACAGGGGACCAGCCCCAGCATTTT. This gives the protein CATRSGTGDQPQHF. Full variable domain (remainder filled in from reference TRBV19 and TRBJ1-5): DGGITQSPKYLFRKEGQNVTLSCEQNLNHDAMYWYRQDPGQGLRLIYYSQIVNDFQKGDIAEGYSVSREKKESFPLTVTSAQKNPTAFYLCATRSGTGDQPQHFGDGTRLSIL.